These T cell receptor beta chains were read from a single sample in a study of shared clonotypes between healthy human individuals. Using immunoSEQ multiplex PCR, the repertoire was profiled, and TCRdb retains in-frame clones only, with some absent. The sample contains 2 million to 2.5 million clones, 90% to 97% of which appear only once. The sample comprised naive CD4+ T cells sorted from blood. The receptors stem from a man between 18 and 29 years old in good health. CDR3s include the opening cysteine and the closing phenylalanine or tryptophan.

TRBV7-9,TRBJ1-4,CASSPQGLWGEKLFF
TRBV5-1,TRBJ2-2,CASSRQEAGELFF
TRBV4-1,TRBJ2-5,CASSLSGHYQETQYF
TRBV7-2,TRBJ1-1,CASSYTGPGAFF
TRBV5-1,TRBJ2-7,CASTVGGSYEQYF
TRBV19,TRBJ1-2,CASSARFGYTF
TRBV27,TRBJ1-1,CASSKQGNTEAFF
TRBV5-4,TRBJ2-3,CASSLGGGKFITDTQYF
TRBV5-1,TRBJ2-7,CASSLADDRGGEQYF
TRBV27,TRBJ2-5,CASSPMGLAYETQYF
TRBV6-1,TRBJ2-3,CASSGPPGLAGGIADTQYF
TRBV7-2,TRBJ2-7,CASSASGRLYEQYF
TRBV27,TRBJ2-2,CASRAAGRMNTGELFF
TRBV5-1,TRBJ2-5,CASSPRPRVQETQYF
TRBV7-9,TRBJ1-2,CASSFPGTGNVGYTF
TRBV2,TRBJ2-6,CASRRDRSSGANVLTF
TRBV27,TRBJ2-3,CASSITGTTQYF
TRBV2,TRBJ1-5,CAIQGEVGQPQHF
TRBV2,TRBJ1-5,CASSGAGTGDQPQHF
TRBV7-9,TRBJ1-2,CASSLPRTGDRDGYTF